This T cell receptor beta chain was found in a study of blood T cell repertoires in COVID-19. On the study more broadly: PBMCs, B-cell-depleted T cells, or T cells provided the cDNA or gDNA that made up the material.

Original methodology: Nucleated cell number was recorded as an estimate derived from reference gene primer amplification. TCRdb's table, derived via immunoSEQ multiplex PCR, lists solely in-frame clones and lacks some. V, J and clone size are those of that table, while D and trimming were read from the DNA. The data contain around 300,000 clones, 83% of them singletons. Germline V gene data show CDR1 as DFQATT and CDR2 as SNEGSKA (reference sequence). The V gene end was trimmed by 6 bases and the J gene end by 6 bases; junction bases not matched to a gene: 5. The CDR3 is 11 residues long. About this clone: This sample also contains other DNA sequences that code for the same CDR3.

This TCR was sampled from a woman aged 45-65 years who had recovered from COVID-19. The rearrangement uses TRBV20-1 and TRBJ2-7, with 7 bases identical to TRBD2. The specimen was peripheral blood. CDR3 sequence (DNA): TGCAGTGCCCGTCCGGGGGGCGAGCAGTACTTC. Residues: CSARPGGEQYF.